This T cell receptor beta chain was captured by sequencing in a study of control samples from healthy donors and cancer patients. V lost 8 bases, J lost 7 bases, and 14 bases lay in between. This CDR3 contains 12 residues. Germline V gene lookup returns CDR1 MNHEY and CDR2 SVGAGI. Measured with immunoSEQ multiplex PCR; TCRdb has only the in-frame clones, and not every one. The sample includes 350,000 to 450,000 clones, 75% to 95% of them seen just once. The sequenced sample consisted of PBMCs. The V and J genes are TRBV6-5 and TRBJ1-2; perhaps TRBD1 as D (6 bases). This clonotype was obtained from a man in his forties with head and neck cancer. CDR3 in amino acids: CASRTDLGGYTF. CDR3 nucleotides: TGTGCCAGCCGGACAGATCTCGGTGGCTACACCTTC.